This T cell receptor (beta chain) comes out of a study of T cell responses to AZD1222 COVID-19 vaccine. In the case of this clone: Antigen unknown.

CDR1 is SGHDT and CDR2 is YYEEEE in the germline V gene. The CDR3 is 12 amino acids. Trimming left V 3 bases short and J 13 bases short, with 16 bases between. The table came from immunoSEQ multiplex PCR; TCRdb's copy has only in-frame clones and leaves some out. This sample yields roughly 140,000 clones, of which around 88% are seen a single time; less than 2.5% belongs to the top ten. Overall study results and limits: Nearly half of unique spike-specific TCRs reportedly avoided B.1.351 and B.1.1.7 mutated regions. Donor demographics were predominantly white British with a female majority; clonal diversity may be underestimated.

The TCR comes from an adult in good health. Material: peripheral blood, obtained on day 0 of AZD1222 vaccination. This chain connects TRBV5-6 to TRBJ1-2, with D maybe TRBD1 (6 bases). As DNA, the CDR3 is TGTGCCAGCAGCTCTTACAGGGAACAGCGCACCTTC. Translated, it gives CASSSYREQRTF.